Below, 14 T cell receptor beta chains from the same sample are listed, as sequenced in a study of cytomegalovirus exposure and HLA in healthy donors. PCR was performed using 60 Vbeta and 13 Jbeta primers. Some clones are missing from TCRdb's copy, which holds only in-frame ones; the method was immunoSEQ multiplex PCR. Of roughly 120,000 clones listed, 75% were seen once; the top ten hold under 3%. Sequenced material: PBMCs. Receptors were obtained from a woman in her thirties or forties in good health and CMV-seropositive.

V gene TRBV6-6 combines with J gene TRBJ1-5, with TRBD1 identical over 7 bases. The CDR3 covers 13 residues. The trim removed 4 bases at V and 4 bases at J, leaving 1 base unmatched. Germline V gives CDR1 MNHNY, CDR2 SVGAGI (reference sequence). The CDR3: CASSLDRNQPQHF. CDR3 coding DNA: TGTGCCAGCAGTTTGGACAGGAATCAGCCCCAGCATTTT.

The chain employs TRBV7-2 and TRBJ2-7, with 12 bases aligning to TRBD2. CDR1 is SGHTA, CDR2 FQGNSA, per germline. CDR3 size: 17 residues. V shed 5 bases and J 2 bases; nucleotides not matched to a gene: 10. The CDR3 loop is CASSPAGTSGFTYEQYF. The CDR3 DNA sequence: TGTGCCAGCAGCCCAGCGGGGACTAGCGGGTTTACCTACGAGCAGTACTTC. Full variable domain (missing parts from reference TRBV7-2 and TRBJ2-7): GAGVSQSPSNKVTEKGKDVELRCDPISGHTALYWYRQSLGQGLEFLIYFQGNSAPDKSGLPSDRFSAERTGGSVSTLTIQRTQQEDSAVYLCASSPAGTSGFTYEQYFGPGTRLTVT.

The gene calls are TRBV19 and TRBJ1-5, with 10 bases that match TRBD1. The CDR3 contains 15 residues. In germline, CDR1 is LNHDA, CDR2 SQIVND (reference sequence). V lost 5 bases, J lost 5 bases, and 6 bases stayed unmatched. CDR3 DNA: TGTGCCAGTAGTCCGGGACAGGGGCTTCATCAGCCCCAGCATTTT. Protein product: CASSPGQGLHQPQHF. The full variable domain, in which reference TRBV19 and TRBJ1-5 provide the parts outside the CDR3, is DGGITQSPKYLFRKEGQNVTLSCEQNLNHDAMYWYRQDPGQGLRLIYYSQIVNDFQKGDIAEGYSVSREKKESFPLTVTSAQKNPTAFYLCASSPGQGLHQPQHFGDGTRLSIL.

This clone is labeled as medium-sized. The J gene is TRBJ1-2, the V gene TRBV19; possibly TRBD1 for D (5 bases). The CDR3 is made up of 17 amino acids. Germline values: CDR1 LNHDA, CDR2 SQIVND (reference sequence). V dropped 3 bases and J dropped 0 bases, with 17 bases sitting between them. This CDR3 is CASSISDSRRANYGYTF. The DNA of the CDR3 is TGTGCCAGTAGTATCTCCGACAGCAGGAGAGCTAACTATGGCTACACCTTC.

J is TRBJ1-2 and V is TRBV7-2, with D tentatively TRBD1 (5 bases). The V and J ends lost 1 base and 7 bases respectively, with 16 bases between them. This CDR3 region has 15 residues. From germline, CDR1 is SGHTA and CDR2 FQGNSA. The CDR3 region is CASSLGFTGAGGYTF. The CDR3, as DNA: TGTGCCAGCAGCTTAGGTTTCACAGGAGCCGGTGGCTACACCTTC.

This clone was counted between two and nine times. V is TRBV5-4 and J is TRBJ2-7; 7 bases fit TRBD2. Per the germline V gene, CDR1 is SGHNT and CDR2 is YYREEE (reference sequence). After removal of 1 base from V and 5 bases from J, the junction contained 6 bases not matched to a gene. The CDR3 totals 14 residues. The CDR3 here is CASSLPRAGDEQYF. CDR3 sequence (DNA): TGTGCCAGCAGCTTGCCGAGGGCGGGAGACGAGCAGTACTTC.

The J gene is TRBJ2-5, the V gene TRBV5-1, with D possibly TRBD1 on 6 matching bases. V was pared by 3 bases and J by 1 base, with 10 bases between. From germline, CDR1 is SGHRS and CDR2 YFSETQ. This CDR3 has 14 residues. The CDR3 nucleotides read TGCGCCAGCAGCTCCGGGACATCCCAAGAGACCCAGTACTTC. This codes for CASSSGTSQETQYF.

V is TRBV6-5 and J is TRBJ2-7; 9 bases are a match to TRBD2. Germline V gene data show CDR1 as MNHEY and CDR2 as SVGAGI. The CDR3 is made up of 15 amino acids. With 5 bases clipped from V and 5 bases from J, the junction kept 10 bases outside the gene matches. The CDR3 here is CASSAGGSGSHEQYF. DNA for the CDR3: TGTGCCAGCAGTGCGGGGGGTAGCGGGAGCCACGAGCAGTACTTC.

The table lists this clone with a few counts. The chain couples TRBV7-3 to TRBJ2-1; 12 bases map to TRBD2. The CDR3 extends over 16 amino acids. The germline V gene encodes CDR1 SGHTA and CDR2 FQGTGA. V dropped 4 bases and J dropped 2; count of bases not matched to a gene: 3. The CDR3 loop is CASSSASGGAYNEQFF. The CDR3 bases are TGTGCCAGCAGCTCCGCTAGCGGGGGGGCCTACAATGAGCAGTTCTTC.

The chain carries TRBV10-3 and TRBJ2-2; D is possibly TRBD1 (5 bases). V shed 4 bases and J shed 1 base, with 13 bases lying between them. Germline loops: CDR1 ENHRY, CDR2 SYGVKD. The length of the CDR3 is 16 residues. For the CDR3, the DNA is TGTGCCATCAGTGCGATAGGGGAAGTGAACACCGGGGAGCTGTTTTTT. Its translation is CAISAIGEVNTGELFF.

The V call is TRBV4-3, the J call TRBJ2-5, with 9 bases that match TRBD2. Judging by the DNA end, TRBJ2-7 fits better; the J call may be wrong. Germline CDR1 and CDR2: LGHNA and YSLEER. The CDR3 is 18 residues long. The DNA for the CDR3 is TGCGCCAGCAGCCAAGATCTCAGCGGGGGGACCCGTAACTACGAGCAGTACTTC. It specifies CASSQDLSGGTRNYEQYF.

V gene TRBV19 combines with J gene TRBJ2-5; 8 bases agree with TRBD1. This CDR3 has 15 amino acids. V shed 3 bases, J shed 5 bases, and the junction held 8 bases outside the gene matches. Germline V gene data show CDR1 as LNHDA and CDR2 as SQIVND (reference sequence). The CDR3 sequence is CASSIRTGRIETQYF. In DNA, the CDR3 is TGTGCCAGTAGTATCCGGACAGGGAGGATCGAGACCCAGTACTTC. The full variable domain, completed using reference TRBV19 and TRBJ2-5, is DGGITQSPKYLFRKEGQNVTLSCEQNLNHDAMYWYRQDPGQGLRLIYYSQIVNDFQKGDIAEGYSVSREKKESFPLTVTSAQKNPTAFYLCASSIRTGRIETQYFGPGTRLLVL.

This rearrangement joins TRBV18 to TRBJ1-1; no clear D gene. The CDR3 extends over 12 amino acids. Trimming left V 5 bases short and J 4 bases short, with 8 bases between. Germline V gives CDR1 KGHSH, CDR2 LQKENI. The CDR3 DNA reads TGTGCCAGCTCAACTGACTCCACTGAAGCTTTCTTT. This codes for CASSTDSTEAFF.

This chain's CDR3 is CASSLEAGENSPLHF. The CDR3 DNA sequence: TGTGCCAGCAGCTTGGAGGCAGGGGAGAATTCACCCCTCCACTTT. V usage is TRBV5-6 and J usage is TRBJ1-6; weak D call: TRBD1 (6 bases). This CDR3 comprises 15 residues. Germline V gene sequence: CDR1 SGHDT, CDR2 YYEEEE. Trimming left V 0 bases short and J 7 bases short, with 11 bases between.